This T cell receptor (beta chain) was observed in a study of OX40 agonist ivuxolimab in advanced cancers. Looking at the study overall: Of the participants, more than 35% had some prior anti-PD-1, anti-PD-L1 or anti-CTLA-4 therapy, which was allowed.

Assay used: immunoSEQ multiplex PCR; TCRdb lists only in-frame clones, some missing. This sample has 90,000 or so clones, with under 95% found just once. The sequence was obtained from an adult with an advanced solid tumor such as melanoma, head and neck, liver or kidney cancer. Sequencing was performed on CD4+ or CD8+ T cells sorted from blood, taken in a trial of the OX40 agonist ivuxolimab.

The CDR3 coding sequence is TGTGCCAGCAGTACCCCAGCGGGAGGGCCTGATGAGCAGTTCTTC. Encoded protein: CASSTPAGGPDEQFF. The chain couples TRBV6-5 to TRBJ2-1; TRBD2 agrees at 10 bases. The CDR3 totals 15 residues. V lost 5 bases to trimming and J lost 8 bases; unmatched junction nucleotides: 9. Germline CDR1 and CDR2: MNHEY and SVGAGI.